What follows are 25 T cell receptor beta chains derived from one specimen sequenced in a study of blood T cell repertoires in COVID-19. Produced via immunoSEQ multiplex PCR; TCRdb's table is partial and in-frame only. The sample carries fewer than 200,000 clones, approximately 90% recorded once. The sample consisted of peripheral blood. The origin of the receptors is a man younger than 40 with COVID-19, enrolled during active disease.

V and J are TRBV3-1 (or the pseudogene TRBV3-2) and TRBJ2-3; 8 bases align to TRBD2. The CDR3 is 14 residues long. The J segment lost 6 bases and the V segment lost 4 bases, leaving 6 bases of the junction unmatched. CDR1 and CDR2 from the germline V gene are LGHDT and YNNKEL (reference sequence). CDR3 DNA: TGTGCCAGCAGCCCCCAGCGGGAGTGGGATACGCAGTATTTT. This sequence encodes CASSPQREWDTQYF.

This chain uses TRBV29-1 with TRBJ1-2, with 9 bases fitting TRBD1. The CDR3 is made up of 16 amino acids. Germline CDR1 reads SQVTM; CDR2 reads ANQGSEA. J gave up 1 base and V 0 bases, and 6 bases lay outside the gene matches. The CDR3 protein is CSVEDFRQGGNYGYTF. In nucleotides, the CDR3 is TGCAGCGTTGAAGACTTTAGACAGGGGGGTAACTATGGCTACACCTTC.

Here the CDR3 DNA reads TGTGCCAGCAGCTTGCAGGGGGGCTACGAGCAGTACTTC. This sequence encodes CASSLQGGYEQYF. The chain has TRBV5-6 and TRBJ2-7; a weak D match, TRBD1 (7 bases). CDR3 length: 13 amino acids. V shed 1 base and J shed 3 bases, with 8 bases lying between them. The germline CDR1 and CDR2 sequences are SGHDT and YYEEEE.

The chain couples TRBV29-1 to TRBJ2-1; a weak D match, TRBD2 (6 bases). Germline loops: CDR1 SQVTM, CDR2 ANQGSEA. This CDR3 has 13 residues. Deletions cut 4 bases from V and 9 bases from J, with 16 bases between. The CDR3 loop reads CSVAGTQEVEQFF. CDR3 nucleotides: TGCAGCGTTGCTGGGACTCAAGAAGTTGAGCAGTTCTTC.

The chain links TRBV4-2 to TRBJ2-1; weak D call: TRBD2 (6 bases). The CDR3 consists of 17 residues. From germline, CDR1 is LGHNA and CDR2 YNFKEQ. Trimming removed 4 bases from V and 8 bases from J, with 24 bases in between. The CDR3 DNA reads as TGTGCCAGCAGCCTCCGAATAGCGGATGAAGGTCTATATGAGCAGTTCTTC. Amino acid sequence: CASSLRIADEGLYEQFF.

This clone was seen once. This chain connects TRBV25-1 to TRBJ1-2; D is possibly TRBD1 (6 bases). The CDR3 sequence is 13 residues long. Germline V gene data show CDR1 as MGHDK and CDR2 as SYGVNS. V was trimmed by 5 bases and J by 8 bases, leaving 15 bases between them. The CDR3 region is CASSLTARGGYTF. DNA for the CDR3: TGTGCCAGCAGTCTGACGGCCAGGGGCGGCTACACCTTC.

The chain couples TRBV24-1 to TRBJ2-2; D ambiguous. This CDR3 spans 12 amino acids. The germline CDR1 and CDR2 sequences are KGHDR and SFDVKD. Trimming removed 5 bases from V and 8 bases from J, with 8 bases in between. CDR3 region: CATSGARGELFF. The CDR3 DNA follows: TGTGCCACCAGTGGGGCACGGGGGGAGCTGTTTTTT.

The chain joins TRBV4-2 to TRBJ2-1; TRBD2 might be the D (6 bases). CDR3 length: 15 amino acids. With 4 bases removed from V and 3 bases from J, the gap between germline ends came to 13 bases. Germline V gene sequence: CDR1 LGHNA, CDR2 YNFKEQ. The CDR3 region is CASSPYGSVYNEQFF. DNA for the CDR3: TGTGCCAGCAGCCCTTACGGGAGTGTCTACAATGAGCAGTTCTTC.

V and J are TRBV13 and TRBJ2-1, with D perhaps matching TRBD2 (5 bases). This CDR3 is 15 amino acids long. Germline CDR1 and CDR2: PRHDT and FYEKMQ (reference sequence). The ends were cut back, 5 bases at V and 3 bases at J, with 14 bases in the middle. CDR3 in amino acids: CASSPDSRDYNEQFF. Here the CDR3 DNA reads TGTGCCAGCAGCCCTGACTCCCGGGACTACAATGAGCAGTTCTTC.

The chain combines TRBV2 with TRBJ2-1; a weak D match, TRBD1 (5 bases). Deletions cut 2 bases from V and 6 bases from J, with 14 bases between. Germline lookup yields CDR1 SNHLY and CDR2 FYNNEI. The CDR3 is 15 amino acids. In DNA form, the CDR3 reads TGTGCCAGCAGTGAACAAGGGGTCGGGCCCAATGAGCAGTTCTTC. This codes for CASSEQGVGPNEQFF.

The chain couples TRBV29-1 to TRBJ1-2; D is possibly TRBD1 (6 bases). Germline values: CDR1 SQVTM, CDR2 ANQGSEA. Trimming took off 6 bases at V and 0 bases at J, with 11 bases between the two ends. The CDR3 runs 13 residues. The CDR3 nucleotides read TGCAGCGTAGGGACAAAATCTAACTATGGCTACACCTTC. Translation gives CSVGTKSNYGYTF. Complete variable domain (other parts from reference TRBV29-1 and TRBJ1-2): SAVISQKPSRDICQRGTSLTIQCQVDSQVTMMFWYRQQPGQSLTLIATANQGSEATYESGFVIDKFPISRPNLTFSTLTVSNMSPEDSSIYLCSVGTKSNYGYTFGSGTRLTVV.

The chain's CDR3 is CASSPGQGTYEQYF. DNA for the CDR3: TGTGCCAGTAGTCCAGGGCAGGGCACCTACGAGCAGTACTTC. The chain recombines TRBV19 with TRBJ2-7; weak D call: TRBD1 (5 bases). The CDR3 runs to 14 residues. Trimming took off 5 bases at V and 2 bases at J, with 13 bases between the two ends. Germline CDR1 is LNHDA and CDR2 is SQIVND (reference sequence).

The V gene is TRBV5-1, the J gene TRBJ2-3; TRBD2 aligns across 15 bases. CDR1 is SGHRS and CDR2 is YFSETQ in the germline V gene. This CDR3 spans 17 amino acids. V dropped 5 bases and J dropped 1; count of bases not matched to a gene: 5. CDR3 nucleotides: TGCGCCAGCAGTGGGACTAGCGGGGGGATTGGCACAGATACGCAGTATTTT. It yields the protein CASSGTSGGIGTDTQYF.

V is TRBV15 and J is TRBJ1-2, with D possibly being TRBD1 (5 bases). V was shortened by 0 bases and J by 4 bases, with 12 bases between the two germline ends. From germline, CDR1 is LNHNV and CDR2 YYDKDF (reference sequence). The CDR3 contains 15 residues. This CDR3 is CATSRDRGGAYGYTF. CDR3 nucleotides: TGTGCCACCAGCAGAGATCGGGGGGGAGCCTATGGCTACACCTTC.

The gene calls are TRBV5-4 and TRBJ1-1; D is unclear. Trimming removed 0 bases at V and 1 base at J, with 10 bases between. This CDR3 has 15 amino acids. CDR1 is SGHNT, CDR2 YYREEE, per germline (reference sequence). The CDR3 coding sequence is TGTGCCAGCAGCTTGGACATTATCTCGAACACTGAAGCTTTCTTT. This sequence encodes CASSLDIISNTEAFF.

The chain combines TRBV5-6 with TRBJ2-7; TRBD1 agrees at 8 bases. Germline CDR1 is SGHDT and CDR2 is YYEEEE. There are 12 residues in the CDR3. Trimming took 7 bases from V and 2 from J; bases not matched to a gene: 2. The CDR3 nucleotides are TGTGCCAGCCAGGGGGCCACCTACGAGCAGTACTTC. The encoded protein is CASQGATYEQYF.

The V gene is TRBV3-1 (or the pseudogene TRBV3-2), the J gene TRBJ2-5; D is unclear. The ends were cut back, 3 bases at V and 10 bases at J, with 15 bases in the middle. This CDR3 spans 13 amino acids. Germline CDR1 and CDR2: LGHDT and YNNKEL (reference sequence). In DNA, the CDR3 is TGTGCCAGCAGCCACGAGCTCCCCCGCGGCCAGTACTTC. The encoded protein is CASSHELPRGQYF.

This clone was observed a single time. This rearrangement joins TRBV4-1 to TRBJ1-5, with D perhaps matching TRBD1 (5 bases). The V gene lost 0 bases and the J gene lost 6 bases, with 21 bases spanning the gap. The CDR3 runs to 18 residues. Per germline, CDR1 MGHRA and CDR2 YSYEKL. This CDR3 reads CASSQDVGGASGSQPQHF. DNA of the CDR3: TGCGCCAGCAGCCAAGATGTCGGAGGGGCGTCGGGCAGTCAGCCCCAGCATTTT.

The chain joins TRBV18 to TRBJ1-1; perhaps TRBD1 as D (6 bases). The ends were cut back, 5 bases at V and 0 bases at J, with 10 bases in the middle. Germline-derived CDR1 and CDR2 are KGHSH and LQKENI. The CDR3 runs to 14 residues. CDR3 sequence (DNA): TGTGCCAGCTCAGAGGGACAATTGAACACTGAAGCTTTCTTT. This codes for CASSEGQLNTEAFF.

In its sample, this clone was seen once. The chain employs TRBV19 and TRBJ2-1, with D maybe TRBD2 (6 bases). This CDR3 spans 16 amino acids. Germline V gene sequence: CDR1 LNHDA, CDR2 SQIVND (reference sequence). The V end lost 5 bases, the J end lost 0 bases, and 14 bases lay between the germline ends. CDR3 sequence reads: CASSGGLRSSYNEQFF. As DNA, the CDR3 is TGTGCCAGTAGTGGGGGACTCAGGAGCTCCTACAATGAGCAGTTCTTC.

This clone has only one observation. The chain recombines TRBV7-2 with TRBJ2-1; 7 nucleotides match TRBD2. The CDR3 sequence is 15 residues long. Germline trimming cut 3 bases from V and 5 bases from J; bases unmatched to any gene: 7. In germline, CDR1 is SGHTA, CDR2 FQGNSA. CDR3 sequence (DNA): TGTGCCAGCAGCTTGCGCGGGAGCCAAAACAATGAGCAGTTCTTC. This codes for CASSLRGSQNNEQFF. Using reference TRBV7-2 and TRBJ2-1 for the parts outside the CDR3, the full variable domain is GAGVSQSPSNKVTEKGKDVELRCDPISGHTALYWYRQSLGQGLEFLIYFQGNSAPDKSGLPSDRFSAERTGGSVSTLTIQRTQQEDSAVYLCASSLRGSQNNEQFFGPGTRLTVL.

The V gene is TRBV24-1, the J gene TRBJ2-6; D is undetermined. The CDR3 runs 14 residues. The V and J ends lost 2 bases and 7 bases respectively, with 8 bases between them. Germline CDR1 reads KGHDR; CDR2 reads SFDVKD. The CDR3 region has the DNA TGTGCCACCAGTGATTCCAGGTCCGCCAACGTCCTGACTTTC. It yields the protein CATSDSRSANVLTF.

This clone was found once. The V and J genes are TRBV7-9 and TRBJ1-2, with D perhaps matching TRBD1 (5 bases). Trimming took 6 bases from V and 2 from J, leaving 22 bases between them. Germline CDR1 and CDR2: SEHNR and FQNEAQ (reference sequence). The CDR3 loop spans 17 amino acids. The CDR3: CASSSTDPPTANYGYTF. The CDR3 nucleotides read TGTGCCAGCAGTTCTACCGACCCTCCGACAGCGAACTATGGCTACACCTTC.

V and J are TRBV24-1 and TRBJ2-3, with 9 bases matching TRBD1. Germline trimming cut 7 bases from V and 1 base from J; bases unmatched to any gene: 11. CDR1 KGHDR and CDR2 SFDVKD come from the germline V gene. The CDR3 spans 17 residues. The CDR3 loop is CATSSALGTGRTDTQYF. The CDR3 nucleotides are TGTGCCACCAGCTCCGCCCTAGGGACAGGGCGCACAGATACGCAGTATTTT.

This chain links TRBV2 with TRBJ2-7; a weak D match, TRBD2 (5 bases). The CDR3 is 15 amino acids. Germline V gene sequence: CDR1 SNHLY, CDR2 FYNNEI. V was cut by 3 bases and J by 0 bases, with 12 bases left in between. This CDR3 is CASSDPERVSYEQYF. The CDR3 DNA reads TGTGCCAGCAGTGACCCGGAGAGGGTCTCCTACGAGCAGTACTTC.